The clone carrying this TCR beta chain was seen ten or more times. What it binds is not known. The CDR3 covers 16 residues. Trimming cost V 6 bases and J 10 bases, with 27 bases left between them. This sample is part of a study of neurological immune-mediated disorders. Study outcomes and limitations: Patients with HTLV-1-associated myelopathy showed the most TCR clonal expansion. Those with multiple sclerosis showed the least, falling below healthy controls. None of the CDR3 amino acid sequences of expanded clones were shared across subjects, and this suggested private repertoires in all groups.

From 2 million PBMCs stored at -80 C, the unsorted libraries were generated. 5'RACE with 10-nucleotide random UMIs generated the cDNA. A single record per CDR3 protein comes from TCRdb applying MiXCR to the 5' RACE reads. This repertoire shows tens of thousands of distinct CDR3 sequences, around a tenth found once; its top ten account for about 20%. The sequence derives from a woman aged 35 to 49 with HTLV-1-associated myelopathy (HAM/TSP). The V gene is TRBV12-3 or TRBV12-4, the J gene TRBJ1-1, with D possibly TRBD1 on 5 matching bases. The sample taken for sequencing was PBMCs. The CDR3 bases are TGTGCCAGCAGCATTATGCCTCCAGGGATGGGGTCAGGAGCTTTCTTT. Protein product: CASSIMPPGMGSGAFF.